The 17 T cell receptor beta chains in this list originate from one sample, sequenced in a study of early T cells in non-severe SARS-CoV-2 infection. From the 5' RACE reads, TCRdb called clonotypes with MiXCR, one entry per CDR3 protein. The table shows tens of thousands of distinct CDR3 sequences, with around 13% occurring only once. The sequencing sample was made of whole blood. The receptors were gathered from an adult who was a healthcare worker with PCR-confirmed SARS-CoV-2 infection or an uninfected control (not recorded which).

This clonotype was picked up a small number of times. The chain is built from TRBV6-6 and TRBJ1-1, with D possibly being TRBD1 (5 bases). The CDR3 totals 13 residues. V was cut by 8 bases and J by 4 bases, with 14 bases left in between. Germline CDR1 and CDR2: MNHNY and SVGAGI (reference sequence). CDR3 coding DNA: TGTGCCAGCCCGGCCCCGGGGGTCACTGAAGCTTTCTTT. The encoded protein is CASPAPGVTEAFF.

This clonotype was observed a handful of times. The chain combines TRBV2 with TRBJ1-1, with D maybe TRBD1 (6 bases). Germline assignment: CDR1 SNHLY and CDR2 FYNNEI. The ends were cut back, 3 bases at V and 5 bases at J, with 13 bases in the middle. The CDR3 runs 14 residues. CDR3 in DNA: TGTGCCAGCAGTGACTTCACAGGGAGAACTGAAGCTTTCTTT. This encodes CASSDFTGRTEAFF.

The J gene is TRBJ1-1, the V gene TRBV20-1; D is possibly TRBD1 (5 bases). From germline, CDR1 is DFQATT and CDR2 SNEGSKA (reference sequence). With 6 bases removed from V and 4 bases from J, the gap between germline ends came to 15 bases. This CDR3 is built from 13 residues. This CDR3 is CSASRQLLTEAFF. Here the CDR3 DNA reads TGCAGTGCGAGCAGACAGTTACTCACTGAAGCTTTCTTT.

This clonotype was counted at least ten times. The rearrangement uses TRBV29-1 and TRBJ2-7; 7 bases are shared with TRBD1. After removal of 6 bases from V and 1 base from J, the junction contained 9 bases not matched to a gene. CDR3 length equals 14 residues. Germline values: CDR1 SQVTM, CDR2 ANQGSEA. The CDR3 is CSVAQGKQSYEQYF. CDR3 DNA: TGCAGCGTCGCACAGGGGAAGCAGTCCTACGAGCAGTACTTC.

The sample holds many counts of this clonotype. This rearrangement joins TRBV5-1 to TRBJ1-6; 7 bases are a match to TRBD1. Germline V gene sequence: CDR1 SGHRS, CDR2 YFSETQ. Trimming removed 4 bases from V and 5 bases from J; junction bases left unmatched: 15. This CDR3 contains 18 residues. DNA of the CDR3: TGCGCCAGCAGCGAAGCCGCACAGGGGCCTTGGGATAATTCACCCCTCCACTTT. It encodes CASSEAAQGPWDNSPLHF.

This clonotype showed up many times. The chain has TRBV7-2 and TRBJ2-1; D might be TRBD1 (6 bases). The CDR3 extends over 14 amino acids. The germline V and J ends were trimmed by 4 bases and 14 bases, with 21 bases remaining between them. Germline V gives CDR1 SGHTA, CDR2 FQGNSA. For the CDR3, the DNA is TGTGCCAGCAGCTCACACCAGGACAGCTCGGTTGAGTTCTTC. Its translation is CASSSHQDSSVEFF.

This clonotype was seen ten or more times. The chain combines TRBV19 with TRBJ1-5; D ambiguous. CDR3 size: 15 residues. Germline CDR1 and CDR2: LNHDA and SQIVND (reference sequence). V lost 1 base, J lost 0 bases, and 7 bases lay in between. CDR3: CASSIGTFSNQPQHF. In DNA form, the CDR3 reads TGTGCCAGTAGTATAGGTACGTTTAGCAATCAGCCCCAGCATTTT.

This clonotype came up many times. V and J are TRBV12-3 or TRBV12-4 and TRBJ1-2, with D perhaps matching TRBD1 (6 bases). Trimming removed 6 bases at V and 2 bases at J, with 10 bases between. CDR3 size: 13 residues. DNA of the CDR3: TGTGCCAGCAGCCGACAGGAAAACTATGGCTACACCTTC. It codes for CASSRQENYGYTF.

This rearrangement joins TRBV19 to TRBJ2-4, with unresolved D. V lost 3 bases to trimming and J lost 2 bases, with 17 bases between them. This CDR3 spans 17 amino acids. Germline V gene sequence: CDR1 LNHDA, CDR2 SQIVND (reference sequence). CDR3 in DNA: TGTGCCAGTAGTATGCCCAGCGAACCCGGTTCCAAAAACATTCAGTACTTC. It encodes CASSMPSEPGSKNIQYF.

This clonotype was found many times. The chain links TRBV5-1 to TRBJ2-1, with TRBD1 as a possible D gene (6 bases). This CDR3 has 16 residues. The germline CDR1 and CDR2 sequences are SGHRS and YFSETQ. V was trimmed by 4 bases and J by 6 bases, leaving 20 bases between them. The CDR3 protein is CASSATGNPPFNEQFF. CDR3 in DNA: TGCGCCAGCAGCGCCACAGGGAACCCCCCTTTCAATGAGCAGTTCTTC.

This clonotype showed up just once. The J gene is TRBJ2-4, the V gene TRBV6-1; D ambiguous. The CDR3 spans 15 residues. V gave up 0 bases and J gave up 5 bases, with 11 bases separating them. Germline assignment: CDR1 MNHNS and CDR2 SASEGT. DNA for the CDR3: TGTGCCAGCAGTGAAGCCCGCCGTCTTGAAAACATTCAGTACTTC. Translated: CASSEARRLENIQYF.

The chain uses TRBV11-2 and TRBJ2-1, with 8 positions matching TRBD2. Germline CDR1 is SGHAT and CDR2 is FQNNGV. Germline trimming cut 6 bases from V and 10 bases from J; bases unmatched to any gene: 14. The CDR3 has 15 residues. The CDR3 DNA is TGTGCCAGCAGATCCCCGGGAGGGCGAGAAGGCGAGCAGTTCTTC. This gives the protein CASRSPGGREGEQFF.

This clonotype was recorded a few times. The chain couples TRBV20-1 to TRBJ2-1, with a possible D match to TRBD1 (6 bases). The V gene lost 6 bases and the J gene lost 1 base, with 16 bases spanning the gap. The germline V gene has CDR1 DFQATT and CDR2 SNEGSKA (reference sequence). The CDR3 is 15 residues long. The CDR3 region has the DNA TGCAGTGCCCCTCCAGGGGCTCAATCCTACAATGAGCAGTTCTTC. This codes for CSAPPGAQSYNEQFF.

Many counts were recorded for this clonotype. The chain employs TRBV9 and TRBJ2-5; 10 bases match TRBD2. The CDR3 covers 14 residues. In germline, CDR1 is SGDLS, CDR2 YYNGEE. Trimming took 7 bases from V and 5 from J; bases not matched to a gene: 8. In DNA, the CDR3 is TGTGCCAGCGCGTCCCCAGCGGGAGGGGAGACCCAGTACTTC. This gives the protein CASASPAGGETQYF.

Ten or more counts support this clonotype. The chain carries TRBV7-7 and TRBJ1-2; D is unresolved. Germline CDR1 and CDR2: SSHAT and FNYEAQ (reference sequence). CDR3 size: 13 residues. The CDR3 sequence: CAREWGGNYGYTF. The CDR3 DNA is TGTGCTAGAGAATGGGGAGGGAACTATGGCTACACCTTC.

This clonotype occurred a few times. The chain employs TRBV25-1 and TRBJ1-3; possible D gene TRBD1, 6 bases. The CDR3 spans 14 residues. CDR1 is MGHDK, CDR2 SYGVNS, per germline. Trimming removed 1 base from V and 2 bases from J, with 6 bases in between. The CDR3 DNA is TGTGCCAGCAGTGAATCAGGGGCTGGAAACACCATATATTTT. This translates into CASSESGAGNTIYF. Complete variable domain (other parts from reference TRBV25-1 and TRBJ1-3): EADIYQTPRYLVIGTGKKITLECSQTMGHDKMYWYQQDPGMELHLIHYSYGVNSTEKGDLSSESTVSRIRTEHFPLTLESARPSHTSQYLCASSESGAGNTIYFGEGSWLTVV.

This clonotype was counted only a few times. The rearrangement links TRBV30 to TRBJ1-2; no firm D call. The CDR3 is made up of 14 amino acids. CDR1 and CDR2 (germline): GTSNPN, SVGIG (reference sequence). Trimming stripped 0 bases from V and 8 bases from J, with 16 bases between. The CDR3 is CAWSVLFGPGGYTF. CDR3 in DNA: TGTGCCTGGAGTGTACTCTTCGGGCCTGGGGGCTACACCTTC.